What follows are 3 T cell receptor beta chains derived from one specimen sequenced in a study of shared clonotypes between healthy human individuals. The method was immunoSEQ multiplex PCR; TCRdb's version includes in-frame clones alone and lacks a portion of them. The sample holds hundreds of thousands of clones; around 90% are singletons and the top ten take approximately 24%. Naivety among CD8 cells was defined by CD45RO negativity and positive CCR7 selection, thereby excluding terminally differentiated effector memory CD45RA+ cells. Sequenced: naive CD8+ T cells sorted from blood. The origin of the receptors is a man under 40 in good health.

The rearrangement uses TRBV13 and TRBJ2-7; the D gene could be TRBD1 or TRBD2 (5 bases each). The V gene's germline CDR1 is PRHDT and CDR2 FYEKMQ (reference sequence). The CDR3 consists of 15 residues. The V gene lost 0 bases and the J gene lost 1 base, with 10 bases spanning the gap. The CDR3 DNA is TGTGCCAGCAGCTTAGGAGGAGAGGGGTCCTACGAGCAGTACTTC. Amino acids: CASSLGGEGSYEQYF. The full variable domain, with the rest looked up from reference TRBV13 and TRBJ2-7, is AAGVIQSPRHLIKEKRETATLKCYPIPRHDTVYWYQQGPGQDPQFLISFYEKMQSDKGSIPDRFSAQQFSDYHSELNMSSLELGDSALYFCASSLGGEGSYEQYFGPGTRLTVT.

This clone was recorded only once. The V call is TRBV15, the J call TRBJ2-1, with D unclear. Trimming pared 4 bases from V and 4 bases from J, leaving 5 bases between. The CDR3 contains 12 residues. The germline CDR1 and CDR2 sequences are LNHNV and YYDKDF (reference sequence). The CDR3 protein is CATSTIYNEQFF. CDR3 DNA sequence: TGTGCCACCAGCACCATTTACAATGAGCAGTTCTTC.

The rearrangement links TRBV7-9 to TRBJ1-5; D perhaps matches TRBD1 (5 bases). CDR3 length: 15 residues. Germline values: CDR1 SEHNR, CDR2 FQNEAQ (reference sequence). V was trimmed by 5 bases and J by 4 bases, leaving 15 bases between them. The CDR3, as DNA: TGTGCCAGCAGCCGGGACGGTGGGGGGAATCAGCCCCAGCATTTT. Translated: CASSRDGGGNQPQHF. The whole variable domain, remainder taken from reference TRBV7-9 and TRBJ1-5, is DTGVSQNPRHKITKRGQNVTFRCDPISEHNRLYWYRQTLGQGPEFLTYFQNEAQLEKSRLLSDRFSAERPKGSFSTLEIQRTEQGDSAMYLCASSRDGGGNQPQHFGDGTRLSIL.